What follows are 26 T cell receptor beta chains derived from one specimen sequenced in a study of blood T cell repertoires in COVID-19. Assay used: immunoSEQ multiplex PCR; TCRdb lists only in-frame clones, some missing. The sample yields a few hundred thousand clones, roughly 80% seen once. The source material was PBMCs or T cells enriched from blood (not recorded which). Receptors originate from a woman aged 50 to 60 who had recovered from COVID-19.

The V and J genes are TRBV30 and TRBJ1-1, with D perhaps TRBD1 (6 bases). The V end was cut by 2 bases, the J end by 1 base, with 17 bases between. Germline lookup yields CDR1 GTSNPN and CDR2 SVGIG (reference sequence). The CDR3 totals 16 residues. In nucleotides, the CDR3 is TGTGCCTGGAGTCCTATCCGGACAGCCCAGAACACTGAAGCTTTCTTT. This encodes CAWSPIRTAQNTEAFF.

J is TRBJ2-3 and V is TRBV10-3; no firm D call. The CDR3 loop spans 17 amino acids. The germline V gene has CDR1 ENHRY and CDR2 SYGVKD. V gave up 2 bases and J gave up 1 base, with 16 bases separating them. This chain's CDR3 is CAISERSRSQRTDTQYF. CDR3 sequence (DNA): TGTGCCATCAGTGAGAGATCCCGCTCACAGCGCACAGATACGCAGTATTTT.

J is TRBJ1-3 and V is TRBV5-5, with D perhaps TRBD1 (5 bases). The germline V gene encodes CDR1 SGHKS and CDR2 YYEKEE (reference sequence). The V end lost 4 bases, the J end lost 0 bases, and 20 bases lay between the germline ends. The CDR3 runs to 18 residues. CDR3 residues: CASSPGGRSEFSGNTIYF. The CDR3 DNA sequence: TGTGCCAGCAGCCCGGGGGGACGATCCGAGTTCTCTGGAAACACCATATATTTT.

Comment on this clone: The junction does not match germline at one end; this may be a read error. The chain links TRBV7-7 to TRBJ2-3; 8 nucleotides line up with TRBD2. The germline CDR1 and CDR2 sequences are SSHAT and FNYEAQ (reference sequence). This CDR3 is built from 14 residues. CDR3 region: CASSRGGDTDTQYF. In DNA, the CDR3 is TGTGCTAGCAGCCGGGGGGGGGACACAGATACGCAGTATTTT.

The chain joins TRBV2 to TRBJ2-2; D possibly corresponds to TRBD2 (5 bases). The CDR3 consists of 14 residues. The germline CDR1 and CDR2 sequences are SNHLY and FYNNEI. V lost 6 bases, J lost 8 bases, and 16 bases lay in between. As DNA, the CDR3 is TGTGCCAGCAGCAACTATAACACGGGAGGGGAGCTGTTTTTT. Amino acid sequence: CASSNYNTGGELFF. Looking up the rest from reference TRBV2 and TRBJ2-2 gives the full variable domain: EPEVTQTPSHQVTQMGQEVILRCVPISNHLYFYWYRQILGQKVEFLVSFYNNEISEKSEIFDDQFSVERPDGSNFTLKIRSTKLEDSAMYFCASSNYNTGGELFFGEGSRLTVL.

CDR3 protein: CASSLPTTGLGGYTF. Here the CDR3 DNA reads TGTGCCAGCAGCTTACCTACTACAGGGTTAGGCGGCTACACCTTC. This sequence joins TRBV5-8 and TRBJ1-2; perhaps TRBD1 as D (6 bases). There are 15 residues in the CDR3. Trimming left V 2 bases short and J 8 bases short, with 19 bases between. CDR1 and CDR2 (germline): SGHTS, YDEGEE.

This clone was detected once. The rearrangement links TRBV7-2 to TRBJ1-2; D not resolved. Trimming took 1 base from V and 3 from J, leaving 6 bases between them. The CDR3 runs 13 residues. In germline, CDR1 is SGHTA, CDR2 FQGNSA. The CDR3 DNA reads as TGTGCCAGCAGCTTAGTCGGTGACTATGGCTACACCTTC. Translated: CASSLVGDYGYTF.

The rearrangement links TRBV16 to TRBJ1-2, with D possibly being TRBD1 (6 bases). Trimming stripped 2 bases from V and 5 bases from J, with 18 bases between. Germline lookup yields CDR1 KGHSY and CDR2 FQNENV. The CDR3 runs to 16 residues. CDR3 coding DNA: TGTGCCAGCAGCCAAACCGGGGCAGGGGAACTTTATGGCTACACCTTC. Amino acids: CASSQTGAGELYGYTF.

The CDR3 loop is CASSISGAGDGYTF. The CDR3 region has the DNA TGTGCCAGTAGTATATCAGGGGCCGGGGATGGCTACACCTTC. V and J are TRBV19 and TRBJ1-2, with D possibly TRBD1 on 6 matching bases. Between the trimmed V and J ends, which lost 2 bases and 6 bases, there was a span of 13 bases. The germline V gene has CDR1 LNHDA and CDR2 SQIVND (reference sequence). The CDR3 consists of 14 residues. The full variable domain, in which reference TRBV19 and TRBJ1-2 provide the parts outside the CDR3, is DGGITQSPKYLFRKEGQNVTLSCEQNLNHDAMYWYRQDPGQGLRLIYYSQIVNDFQKGDIAEGYSVSREKKESFPLTVTSAQKNPTAFYLCASSISGAGDGYTFGSGTRLTVV.

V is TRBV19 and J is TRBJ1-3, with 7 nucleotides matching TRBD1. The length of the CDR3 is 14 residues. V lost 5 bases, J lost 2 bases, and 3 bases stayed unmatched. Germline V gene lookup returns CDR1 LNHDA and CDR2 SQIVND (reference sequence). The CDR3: CASSAGGAGNTIYF. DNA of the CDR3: TGTGCCAGTAGTGCAGGGGGAGCTGGAAACACCATATATTTT.

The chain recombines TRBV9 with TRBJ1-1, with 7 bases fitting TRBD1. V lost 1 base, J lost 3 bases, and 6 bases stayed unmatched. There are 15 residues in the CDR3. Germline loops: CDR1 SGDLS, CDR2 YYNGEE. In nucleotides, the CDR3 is TGTGCCAGCAGCGTAAAGGGGGCGAAGGACACTGAAGCTTTCTTT. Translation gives CASSVKGAKDTEAFF.

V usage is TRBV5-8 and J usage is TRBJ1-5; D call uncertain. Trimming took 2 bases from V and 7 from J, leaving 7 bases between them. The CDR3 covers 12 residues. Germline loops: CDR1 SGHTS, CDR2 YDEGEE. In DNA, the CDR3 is TGTGCCAGCAGCTTCTCCCTCCAGCCCCAGCATTTT. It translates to CASSFSLQPQHF.

CDR3 loop: CASSLVEGGEQYF. The CDR3 DNA reads TGTGCCAGCAGTTTGGTGGAGGGTGGCGAGCAGTACTTC. This sequence joins TRBV12-3 or TRBV12-4 and TRBJ2-7, with D perhaps TRBD2 (6 bases). Trimming pared 3 bases from V and 6 bases from J, leaving 12 bases between. There are 13 residues in the CDR3.

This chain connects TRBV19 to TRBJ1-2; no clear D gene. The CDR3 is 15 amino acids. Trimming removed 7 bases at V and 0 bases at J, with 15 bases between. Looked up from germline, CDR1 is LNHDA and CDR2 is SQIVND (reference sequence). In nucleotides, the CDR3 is TGTGCCAGTAAACGGGGAGACGGACCTAACTATGGCTACACCTTC. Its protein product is CASKRGDGPNYGYTF.

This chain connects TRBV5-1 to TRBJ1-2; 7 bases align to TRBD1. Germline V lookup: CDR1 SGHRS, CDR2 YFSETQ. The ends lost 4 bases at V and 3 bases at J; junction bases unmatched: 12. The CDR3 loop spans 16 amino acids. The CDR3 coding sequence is TGCGCCAGCAGCGGGGTAACAGGGGTGAGGGACTATGGCTACACCTTC. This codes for CASSGVTGVRDYGYTF.

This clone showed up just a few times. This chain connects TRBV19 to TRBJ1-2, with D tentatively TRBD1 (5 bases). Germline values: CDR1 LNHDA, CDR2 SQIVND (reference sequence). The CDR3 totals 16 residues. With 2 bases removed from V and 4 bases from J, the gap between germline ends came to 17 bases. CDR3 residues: CASSILGVGQTYGYTF. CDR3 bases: TGTGCCAGTAGTATACTTGGCGTGGGGCAAACCTATGGCTACACCTTC.

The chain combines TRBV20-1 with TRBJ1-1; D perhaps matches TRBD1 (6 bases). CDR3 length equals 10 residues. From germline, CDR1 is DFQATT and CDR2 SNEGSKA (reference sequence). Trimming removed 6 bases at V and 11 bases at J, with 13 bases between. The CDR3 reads CSAATGQAFF. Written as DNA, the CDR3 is TGCAGTGCCGCGACAGGTCAGGCTTTCTTT.

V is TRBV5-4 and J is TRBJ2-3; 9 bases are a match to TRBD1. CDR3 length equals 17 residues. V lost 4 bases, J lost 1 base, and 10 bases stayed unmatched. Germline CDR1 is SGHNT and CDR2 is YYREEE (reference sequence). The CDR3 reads CASSLGTGNFRTDTQYF. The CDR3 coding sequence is TGTGCCAGCAGCCTGGGGACAGGGAACTTCCGCACAGATACGCAGTATTTT.

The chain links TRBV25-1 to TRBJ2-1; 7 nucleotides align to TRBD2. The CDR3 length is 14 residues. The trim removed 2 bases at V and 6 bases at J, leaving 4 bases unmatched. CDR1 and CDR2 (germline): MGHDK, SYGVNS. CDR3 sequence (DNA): TGTGCCAGCAGTGAAAGCCCTAGCGGCAATGAGCAGTTCTTC. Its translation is CASSESPSGNEQFF.

This CDR3 reads CASSYGNTGTYEQYF. In DNA, the CDR3 is TGTGCCAGCAGTTACGGGAATACAGGGACCTACGAGCAGTACTTC. The V gene is TRBV6-2 or TRBV6-3, the J gene TRBJ2-7, with TRBD1 as a possible D gene (6 bases). Germline CDR1 reads MNHEY; CDR2 reads SVGEGT. CDR3 size: 15 residues. V was cut by 2 bases and J by 2 bases, with 13 bases left in between.

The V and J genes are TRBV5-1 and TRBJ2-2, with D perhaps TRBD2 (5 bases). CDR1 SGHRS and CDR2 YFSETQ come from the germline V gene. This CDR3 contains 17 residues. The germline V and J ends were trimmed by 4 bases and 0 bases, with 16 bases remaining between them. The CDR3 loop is CASSLPGLAANTGELFF. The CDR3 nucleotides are TGCGCCAGCAGCCTCCCCGGACTCGCGGCGAACACCGGGGAGCTGTTTTTT.

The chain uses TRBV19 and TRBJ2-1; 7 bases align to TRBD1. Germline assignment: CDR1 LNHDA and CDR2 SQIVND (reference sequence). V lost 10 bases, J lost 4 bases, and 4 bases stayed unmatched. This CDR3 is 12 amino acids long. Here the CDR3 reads CATLGQYNEQFF. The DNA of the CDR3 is TGTGCCACCCTGGGACAGTACAATGAGCAGTTCTTC.

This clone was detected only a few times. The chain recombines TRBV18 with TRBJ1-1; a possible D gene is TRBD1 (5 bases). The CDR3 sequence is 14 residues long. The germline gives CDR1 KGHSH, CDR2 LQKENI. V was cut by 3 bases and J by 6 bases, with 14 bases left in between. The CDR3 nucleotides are TGTGCCAGCTCACCGGACGGGGGGTGGGCTGAAGCTTTCTTT. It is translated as CASSPDGGWAEAFF.

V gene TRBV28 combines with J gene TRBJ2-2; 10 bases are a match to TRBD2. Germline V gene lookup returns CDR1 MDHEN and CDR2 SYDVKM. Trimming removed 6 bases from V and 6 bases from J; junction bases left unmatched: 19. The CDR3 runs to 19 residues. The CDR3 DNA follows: TGTGCCAGCAGCGACATACCCCCTCCAGCGGGGGGGACGGCCGGGGAGCTGTTTTTT. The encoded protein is CASSDIPPPAGGTAGELFF.

DNA of the CDR3: TGTGCCAGCAGTGACACAGTGAACTATGGCTACACCTTC. This translates into CASSDTVNYGYTF. V is TRBV7-2 and J is TRBJ1-2, with unresolved D. The CDR3 spans 13 residues. Germline V CDR1 and CDR2: SGHTA, FQGNSA. Trimming removed 6 bases from V and 2 bases from J, with 10 bases in between.

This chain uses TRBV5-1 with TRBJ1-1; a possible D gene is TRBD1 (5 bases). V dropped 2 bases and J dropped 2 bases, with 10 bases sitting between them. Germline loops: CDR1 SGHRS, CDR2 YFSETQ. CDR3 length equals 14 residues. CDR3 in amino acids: CASSLATANTEAFF. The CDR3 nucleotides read TGCGCCAGCAGCTTAGCGACAGCTAACACTGAAGCTTTCTTT.